These 7 T cell receptor beta chains were all obtained from the same sample, sequenced in a study of early T cells in non-severe SARS-CoV-2 infection. TCRdb processed the 5' RACE reads anew with MiXCR; each CDR3 protein has one entry. The table includes 70,000 to 85,000 distinct CDR3 sequences, 12% detected once. Sequenced sample: whole blood. These receptors came from an adult who was a healthcare worker with PCR-confirmed SARS-CoV-2 infection or an uninfected control (not recorded which).

The chain combines TRBV7-2 with TRBJ2-7; TRBD1 matches at 7 bases. CDR3 length equals 14 residues. V gave up 3 bases and J gave up 4 bases; unmatched junction bases: 6. Germline-derived CDR1 and CDR2 are SGHTA and FQGNSA. The CDR3 spells CASSLLGQTYEQYF. DNA of the CDR3: TGTGCCAGCAGCTTGCTGGGACAGACTTACGAGCAGTACTTC.

The rearrangement links TRBV20-1 to TRBJ2-5; 7 bases fit TRBD2. Per germline, CDR1 DFQATT and CDR2 SNEGSKA (reference sequence). After removal of 0 bases from V and 4 bases from J, the junction contained 8 bases not matched to a gene. The CDR3 runs to 15 residues. The DNA of the CDR3 is TGCAGTGCTAGAGATCTCGGGTCGGGGGGAGAGACCCAGTACTTC. Translation gives CSARDLGSGGETQYF.

This clonotype was observed at least ten times. The chain links TRBV5-1 to TRBJ2-1; 8 bases are a match to TRBD2. The V segment lost 4 bases and the J segment 0 bases; nucleotides outside the gene matches: 12. CDR1 and CDR2 from the germline V gene are SGHRS and YFSETQ. The CDR3 loop spans 18 amino acids. CDR3: CASSRLVAGMSSYNEQFF. In nucleotides, the CDR3 is TGCGCCAGCAGCCGGTTGGTAGCGGGGATGAGCTCCTACAATGAGCAGTTCTTC.

This clonotype has just a few counts. For the CDR3, the DNA is TGTGCCAGCAGCGTTCGAGCGGGAGAGGCCGGGGAGCTGTTTTTT. It encodes CASSVRAGEAGELFF. This chain joins TRBV9 and TRBJ2-2; TRBD2 matches 8 bases. Trimming removed 2 bases from V and 6 bases from J; junction bases left unmatched: 6. The CDR3 extends over 15 amino acids. Germline V gene data show CDR1 as SGDLS and CDR2 as YYNGEE.

This clonotype came up many times. The rearrangement uses TRBV27 and TRBJ1-1; TRBD1 matches 9 bases. Germline V lookup: CDR1 MNHEY, CDR2 SMNVEV (reference sequence). V lost 3 bases and J lost 5; bases outside the gene matches: 16. The CDR3 contains 18 residues. CDR3 residues: CASSFRDREVKVRTEAFF. Written as DNA, the CDR3 is TGTGCCAGCAGTTTTCGGGACAGGGAGGTTAAGGTGAGGACTGAAGCTTTCTTT.

J is TRBJ2-5 and V is TRBV11-2, with 11 positions matching TRBD2. Looked up from germline, CDR1 is SGHAT and CDR2 is FQNNGV. The CDR3 contains 16 residues. V lost 5 bases to trimming and J lost 1 base; unmatched junction nucleotides: 6. The CDR3 is CASSTSLAGGQETQYF. Written as DNA, the CDR3 is TGTGCCAGCAGCACTAGCCTAGCGGGAGGCCAAGAGACCCAGTACTTC.

The chain links TRBV24-1 to TRBJ2-1; 14 nucleotides line up with TRBD2. The junction had 12 bases not matched to a gene; V was cut back by 7 bases and J by 5 bases. Germline lookup yields CDR1 KGHDR and CDR2 SFDVKD. The CDR3 runs 18 residues. The CDR3 nucleotides read TGTGCCACCAGCCCTAGGACTAGCGGGAGGAGAGGTCACAATGAGCAGTTCTTC. Its translation: CATSPRTSGRRGHNEQFF.